This TCR beta chain was profiled in a study of blood T cell repertoires in COVID-19. In the study overall: Sites in the United States, Italy and Spain provided acute and convalescent COVID-19 samples.

This clone was observed a single time. The length of the CDR3 is 16 residues. Seattle enrolled patients during active infection and tracked them longitudinally. Repertoires were generated with immunoSEQ multiplex PCR, while TCRdb's copy carries only in-frame clones and drops some. The profile shows over 200,000 clones, around 90% of them singletons. This rearrangement joins TRBV21-1 to TRBJ2-5; TRBD2, the D gene given by the table, was not confirmed from the DNA. TRBV21-1 is given as a pseudogene. The sequence derives from a young adult with COVID-19, enrolled during active disease. Sequenced material: peripheral blood. CDR3 amino acids: CASSKGETSHQETQYF. DNA of the CDR3: TGTGCCAGCAGCAAAGGGGAAACTAGCCACCAAGAGACCCAGTACTTC.